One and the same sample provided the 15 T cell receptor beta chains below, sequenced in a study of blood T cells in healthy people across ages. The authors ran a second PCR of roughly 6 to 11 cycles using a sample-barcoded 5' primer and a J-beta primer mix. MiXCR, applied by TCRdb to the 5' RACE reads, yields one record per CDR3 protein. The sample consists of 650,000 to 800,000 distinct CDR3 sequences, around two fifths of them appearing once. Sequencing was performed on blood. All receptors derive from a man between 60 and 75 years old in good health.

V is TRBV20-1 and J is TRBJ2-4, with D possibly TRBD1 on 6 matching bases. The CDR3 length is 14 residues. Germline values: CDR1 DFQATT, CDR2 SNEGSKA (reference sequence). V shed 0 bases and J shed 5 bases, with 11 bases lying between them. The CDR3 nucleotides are TGCAGTGCTAGAGATGATACAGGGCAAAACATTCAGTACTTC. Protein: CSARDDTGQNIQYF.

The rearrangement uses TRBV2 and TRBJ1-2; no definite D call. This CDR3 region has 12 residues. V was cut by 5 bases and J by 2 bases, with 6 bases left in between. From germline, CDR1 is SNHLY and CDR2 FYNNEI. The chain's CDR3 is CASSRVNYGYTF. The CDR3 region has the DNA TGTGCCAGCAGTCGGGTAAACTATGGCTACACCTTC.

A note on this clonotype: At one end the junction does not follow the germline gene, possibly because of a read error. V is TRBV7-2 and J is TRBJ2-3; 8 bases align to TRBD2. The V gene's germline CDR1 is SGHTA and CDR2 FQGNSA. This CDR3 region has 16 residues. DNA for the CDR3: TGTGCCAGCAGCTTAAGACTACGGGGGGGCACGGATACGCAGTATTTT. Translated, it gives CASSLRLRGGTDTQYF.

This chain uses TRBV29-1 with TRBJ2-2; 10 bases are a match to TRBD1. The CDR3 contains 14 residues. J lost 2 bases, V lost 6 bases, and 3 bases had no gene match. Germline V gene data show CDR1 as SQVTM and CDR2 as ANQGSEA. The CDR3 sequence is CSVGTGANTGELFF. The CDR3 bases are TGCAGCGTGGGGACAGGGGCCAACACCGGGGAGCTGTTTTTT.

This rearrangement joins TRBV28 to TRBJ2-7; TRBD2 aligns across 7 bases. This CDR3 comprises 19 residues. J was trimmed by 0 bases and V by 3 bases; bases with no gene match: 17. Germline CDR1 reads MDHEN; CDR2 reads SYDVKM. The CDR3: CASSFRPTRAAGSSYEQYF. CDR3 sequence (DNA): TGTGCCAGCAGTTTTCGCCCCACAAGAGCAGCGGGGAGCTCCTACGAGCAGTACTTC.

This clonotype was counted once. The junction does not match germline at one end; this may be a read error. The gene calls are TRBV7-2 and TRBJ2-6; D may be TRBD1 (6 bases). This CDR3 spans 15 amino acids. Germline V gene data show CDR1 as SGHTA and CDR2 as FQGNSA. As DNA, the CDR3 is TGTGCCGGCAGCTTCACAGGGCACGGGGCCAACGTCCTGACTTTC. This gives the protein CAGSFTGHGANVLTF.

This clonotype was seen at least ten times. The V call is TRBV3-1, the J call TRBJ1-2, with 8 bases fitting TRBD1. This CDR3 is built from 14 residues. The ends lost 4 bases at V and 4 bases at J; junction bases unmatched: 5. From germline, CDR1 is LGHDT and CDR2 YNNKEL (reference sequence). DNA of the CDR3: TGTGCCAGCAGCCGCGCACAGGGGGGCTATGGCTACACCTTC. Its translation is CASSRAQGGYGYTF.

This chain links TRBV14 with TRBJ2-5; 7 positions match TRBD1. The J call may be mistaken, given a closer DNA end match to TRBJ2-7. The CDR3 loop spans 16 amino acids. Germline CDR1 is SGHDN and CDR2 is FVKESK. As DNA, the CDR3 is TGTGCCAGCAGCCAAGGCGGACAGGTTAGCAGCAACGAGCAGTACTTC. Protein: CASSQGGQVSSNEQYF.

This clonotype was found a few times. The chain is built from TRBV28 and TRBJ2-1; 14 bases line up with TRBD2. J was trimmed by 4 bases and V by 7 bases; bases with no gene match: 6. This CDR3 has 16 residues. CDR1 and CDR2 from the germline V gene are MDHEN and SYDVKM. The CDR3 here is CASTGLAGGTYNEQFF. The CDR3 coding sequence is TGTGCCAGCACTGGACTAGCGGGGGGCACATACAATGAGCAGTTCTTC. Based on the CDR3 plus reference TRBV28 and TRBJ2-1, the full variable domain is DVKVTQSSRYLVKRTGEKVFLECVQDMDHENMFWYRQDPGLGLRLIYFSYDVKMKEKGDIPEGYSVSREKKERFSLILESASTNQTSMYLCASTGLAGGTYNEQFFGPGTRLTVL.

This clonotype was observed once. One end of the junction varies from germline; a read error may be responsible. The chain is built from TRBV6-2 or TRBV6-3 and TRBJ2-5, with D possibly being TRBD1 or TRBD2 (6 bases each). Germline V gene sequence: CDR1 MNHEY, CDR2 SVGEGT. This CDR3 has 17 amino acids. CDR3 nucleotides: TGTGCCGGCAGTTCCTCCCTAGGGGGGAACACCGACAATGAGCAGTACTTC. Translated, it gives CAGSSSLGGNTDNEQYF.

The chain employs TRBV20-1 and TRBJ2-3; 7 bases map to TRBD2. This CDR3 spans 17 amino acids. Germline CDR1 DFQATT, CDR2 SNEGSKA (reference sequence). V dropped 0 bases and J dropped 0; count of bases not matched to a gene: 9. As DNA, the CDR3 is TGCAGTGCTAGAGATCCATCTGCGGGGGTGAGCACAGATACGCAGTATTTT. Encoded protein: CSARDPSAGVSTDTQYF.

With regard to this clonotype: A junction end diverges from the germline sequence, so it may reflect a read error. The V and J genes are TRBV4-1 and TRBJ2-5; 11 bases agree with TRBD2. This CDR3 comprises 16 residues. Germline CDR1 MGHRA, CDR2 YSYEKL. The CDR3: CASSQTLAGGQETRYF. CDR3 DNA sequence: TGCGCCAGCAGCCAAACGCTAGCGGGGGGCCAAGAGACCCGGTACTTC.

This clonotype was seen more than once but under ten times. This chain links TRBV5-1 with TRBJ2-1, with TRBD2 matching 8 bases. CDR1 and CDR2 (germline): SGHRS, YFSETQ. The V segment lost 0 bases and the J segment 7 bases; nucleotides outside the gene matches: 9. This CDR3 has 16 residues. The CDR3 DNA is TGCGCCAGCAGCTTGGCCCCGGGAGGGGGAGTGAATGAGCAGTTCTTC. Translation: CASSLAPGGGVNEQFF.

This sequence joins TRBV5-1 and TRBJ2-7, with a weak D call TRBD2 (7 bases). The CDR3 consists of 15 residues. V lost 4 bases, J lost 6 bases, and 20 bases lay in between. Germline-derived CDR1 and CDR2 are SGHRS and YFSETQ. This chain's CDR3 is CASSPQGRGTSEQYF. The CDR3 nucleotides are TGCGCCAGCAGCCCCCAGGGGCGGGGGACCTCCGAGCAGTACTTC. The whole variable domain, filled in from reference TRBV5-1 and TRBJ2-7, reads KAGVTQTPRYLIKTRGQQVTLSCSPISGHRSVSWYQQTPGQGLQFLFEYFSETQRNKGNFPGRFSGRQFSNSRSEMNVSTLELGDSALYLCASSPQGRGTSEQYFGPGTRLTVT.

CDR3 loop: CSASRQRSTHEQYF. The CDR3 DNA reads as TGCAGTGCTAGCAGACAGCGTTCCACCCATGAGCAGTACTTC. This rearrangement joins TRBV20-1 to TRBJ2-5; possible D gene TRBD1, 5 bases. The CDR3 runs to 14 residues. V was cut by 3 bases and J by 11 bases, with 22 bases left in between. Germline V gives CDR1 DFQATT, CDR2 SNEGSKA (reference sequence).